Listed below are T cell receptor beta chains from one sample, sequenced in a study of lymphopenia after photon versus proton radiotherapy. TCRdb's table, derived via immunoSEQ multiplex PCR, lists solely in-frame clones and lacks some. The table shows roughly 4,800 clones, with more than 75% occurring only once. The sample was peripheral blood, taken from a patient treated with photon-based radiotherapy. The receptors come from a man aged 25-45 years with gastric cancer. The CDR3 runs from the conserved cysteine through the conserved F or W. D genes are given only for firm matches. Expanded clones are given a class, and other clones once, few, many or no size at all.

D	J	V	size	CDR3	DNA
TRBD2	TRBJ2-1	TRBV2	.	CASSVLASGGGEQFF	TGTGCCAGCAGTGTCCTAGCGTCGGGAGGTGGTGAGCAGTTCTTC
.	TRBJ2-1	TRBV5-1	once	CASSLTGTSYNEQFF	TGCGCCAGCAGCTTAACCGGGACTTCCTACAATGAGCAGTTCTTC
.	TRBJ1-5	TRBV19	.	CASSIKEANQPQHF	TGTGCCAGTAGTATAAAAGAGGCTAATCAGCCCCAGCATTTT
.	TRBJ2-5	TRBV5-1	.	CASSRTGTLKETQYF	TGCGCCAGCAGCAGAACCGGGACGTTGAAAGAGACCCAGTACTTC
.	TRBJ2-7	TRBV28	.	CASSGSEGSKDF	TGTGCCAGCAGTGGCTCGGAGGGCTCAAAGGACTTC
.	TRBJ2-7	TRBV6-1	.	CASSAGHPYEQYF	TGTGCCAGCAGTGCTGGACACCCATACGAGCAGTACTTC
.	TRBJ1-6	TRBV4-1	.	CASSPDRTPRNSPLHF	TGCGCCAGCAGCCCAGACAGGACTCCCCGGAATTCACCCCTCCACTTT
.	TRBJ2-3	TRBV19	.	CASTEGPRTDTQYF	TGTGCCAGTACGGAGGGCCCCCGCACAGATACGCAGTATTTT
.	TRBJ1-5	TRBV19	.	CASSFPPGLNQPQHF	TGTGCCAGTAGTTTCCCCCCGGGACTAAATCAGCCCCAGCATTTT
.	TRBJ2-3	TRBV6-4	.	CASNPAVDTQYF	TGTGCCAGCAACCCTGCTGTAGATACGCAGTATTTT
.	TRBJ2-2	TRBV4-3	once	CASSQAGTGELFF	TGCGCCAGCAGCCAGGCCGGTACCGGGGAGCTGTTTTTT
.	TRBJ1-2	TRBV7-2	.	CASSSDYGYTF	TGTGCCAGCAGCTCGGACTATGGCTACACCTTC
.	TRBJ1-2	TRBV6-1	.	CASSERGVDYGYTF	TGTGCCAGCAGTGAACGGGGGGTGGACTATGGCTACACCTTC
.	TRBJ2-1	TRBV2	.	CASRGLFKSSYNEQFF	TGTGCCAGCAGGGGACTTTTCAAGAGCTCCTACAATGAGCAGTTCTTC
.	TRBJ1-1	TRBV28	.	CASSLQAPLNTEAFF	TGTGCCAGCAGTTTACAGGCTCCCCTGAACACTGAAGCTTTCTTT
TRBD2	TRBJ2-3	TRBV2	.	CASSLGTSGTDTQYF	TGTGCCAGCAGCCTCGGGACTAGCGGCACAGATACGCAGTATTTT
TRBD1	TRBJ1-5	TRBV11-2	.	CASSRQGYENQPQHF	TGTGCCAGCAGCAGACAGGGCTATGAAAATCAGCCCCAGCATTTT
.	TRBJ1-1	TRBV19	.	CASSMRTGHTEAFF	TGTGCCAGTAGTATGAGGACGGGGCACACTGAAGCTTTCTTT
.	TRBJ1-2	TRBV6-5	.	CASSYDRNYGYTF	TGTGCCAGCAGTTACGACAGGAACTATGGCTACACCTTC
TRBD1	TRBJ2-7	TRBV18	.	CASSPQTGSSYEQYF	TGTGCCAGCTCACCGCAGACAGGGAGCTCCTACGAGCAGTACTTC
TRBD2	TRBJ2-3	TRBV6-5	.	CASSTTGTNGYF	TGTGCCAGCAGTACGACCGGGACTAACGGTTATTTT
.	TRBJ1-1	TRBV19	.	CASSIYSEAFF	TGTGCCAGTAGTATTTATTCTGAAGCTTTCTTT
.	TRBJ2-7	TRBV9	.	CASSAYTSSYEQYF	TGTGCCAGCAGCGCTTATACTAGCTCCTACGAGCAGTACTTC
TRBD1	TRBJ1-1	TRBV2	.	CASRLPQGVSFAEAFF	TGTGCCAGCAGATTACCACAGGGGGTGAGTTTCGCTGAAGCTTTCTTT
TRBD2	TRBJ2-1	TRBV9	.	CASSPELAGYNEQFF	TGTGCCAGCAGCCCTGAACTAGCGGGATACAATGAGCAGTTCTTC
.	TRBJ2-1	TRBV7-8	.	CASLNRRNEQFF	TGTGCCAGCCTTAATAGGAGAAATGAGCAGTTCTTC
.	TRBJ1-2	TRBV11-1	once	CASSLAQDVESQANYGYTF	TGTGCCAGCAGCTTAGCACAGGACGTCGAATCCCAAGCTAACTATGGCTACACCTTC
TRBD1	TRBJ1-2	TRBV7-9	.	CASSLTGGGYGYTF	TGTGCCAGCAGCTTAACAGGGGGCGGCTATGGCTACACCTTC
.	TRBJ1-2	TRBV6-1	.	CASSDATGSYGYTF	TGTGCCAGCAGTGATGCCACTGGGAGCTATGGCTACACCTTC
.	TRBJ1-5	TRBV4-1	.	CASSQARLSNQPQHF	TGCGCCAGCAGCCAAGCCAGGCTAAGCAATCAGCCCCAGCATTTT
.	TRBJ1-5	TRBV6-5	.	CASSYRAGSGQPQHF	TGTGCCAGCAGTTACAGGGCAGGGTCTGGGCAGCCCCAGCATTTT
.	TRBJ1-5	TRBV19	.	CASSISGIQGQPQHF	TGTGCCAGTAGTATAAGCGGCATCCAAGGTCAGCCCCAGCATTTT
.	TRBJ2-3	TRBV5-1	.	CASELGGNIRTQYF	TGCGCCAGCGAACTTGGGGGAAATATTCGTACGCAGTATTTT
.	TRBJ2-1	TRBV5-1	.	CASSPLSYNEQFF	TGCGCCAGCAGTCCCCTCTCCTACAATGAGCAGTTCTTC
TRBD1	TRBJ2-5	TRBV7-3	.	CASSFGQGETQYF	TGTGCCAGCAGCTTCGGACAGGGAGAGACCCAGTACTTC
TRBD2	TRBJ2-7	TRBV19	.	CASSAGTSATYEQYF	TGTGCCAGTAGTGCCGGGACTAGCGCGACCTACGAGCAGTACTTC
TRBD1	TRBJ1-1	TRBV5-1	.	CASSPRDRGLNTEAFF	TGCGCCAGCAGCCCTCGGGACAGGGGATTGAACACTGAAGCTTTCTTT
.	TRBJ1-2	TRBV14	.	CASSQEGTPFNYGYTF	TGTGCCAGCAGCCAAGAAGGGACACCATTTAACTATGGCTACACCTTC
TRBD1	TRBJ2-7	TRBV28	.	CASNTAGGVYEQYF	TGTGCCAGCAATACTGCAGGGGGCGTCTACGAGCAGTACTTC
TRBD1	TRBJ2-7	TRBV11-2	.	CASSQDRQGAREQYF	TGTGCCAGCAGCCAAGATCGGCAGGGGGCAAGGGAGCAGTACTTC
TRBD1	TRBJ1-4	TRBV4-2	.	CASSQLGQGNEKLFF	TGTGCCAGCAGTCAACTGGGACAGGGAAATGAAAAACTGTTTTTT
.	TRBJ1-5	TRBV5-4	.	CASSLDPQSNQPQHF	TGTGCCAGCAGCTTGGATCCTCAGAGCAATCAGCCCCAGCATTTT
.	TRBJ1-1	TRBV9	few	CASSGSNTEAFF	TGTGCCAGCAGTGGGAGTAACACTGAAGCTTTCTTT
TRBD1	TRBJ2-5	TRBV9	.	CASSSGGQNQETQYF	TGTGCCAGCAGCTCAGGGGGACAAAATCAAGAGACCCAGTACTTC
TRBD1	TRBJ1-3	TRBV7-8	.	CASSPWTGLSGNTIYF	TGTGCCAGCAGCCCGTGGACAGGGCTCTCTGGAAACACCATATATTTT
.	TRBJ1-6	TRBV11-1	.	CASSAPGGGGNNSPLHF	TGTGCCAGCAGCGCCCCGGGGGGGGGTGGTAACAATTCACCCCTCCACTTT
.	TRBJ2-1	TRBV5-6	.	CASSRLDSGNNEQFF	TGTGCCAGCAGCCGCCTGGACAGTGGTAACAATGAGCAGTTCTTC
.	TRBJ1-2	TRBV19	.	CASSFRTAESYGYTF	TGTGCCAGTAGCTTCAGGACCGCTGAATCCTATGGCTACACCTTC
.	TRBJ1-3	TRBV9	once	CASSVGVTADGNTIYF	TGTGCCAGCAGCGTAGGAGTGACAGCCGATGGGAACACCATATATTTT
.	TRBJ2-7	TRBV9	.	CASSVSLEPLQQYF	TGTGCCAGCAGCGTATCACTAGAACCCCTACAGCAGTACTTC
.	TRBJ1-1	TRBV4-2	.	CASSFYRVNTEAFF	TGTGCCAGCAGCTTTTACAGGGTGAACACTGAAGCTTTCTTT
TRBD2	TRBJ2-7	TRBV18	.	CASSPTSEGEQYF	TGTGCCAGCTCGCCCACTAGCGAGGGGGAGCAGTACTTC
TRBD1	TRBJ1-2	TRBV28	.	CASSQIQGRYGYTF	TGTGCCAGCAGTCAAATACAGGGGCGCTATGGCTACACCTTC
.	TRBJ2-7	TRBV28	.	CASSSSGERLWRQYF	TGTGCCAGCAGTAGCTCGGGGGAGCGGCTATGGAGGCAGTACTTC
.	TRBJ2-7	TRBV25-1	.	CASSARQVDEQYF	TGTGCCAGCAGTGCCAGACAGGTAGACGAGCAGTACTTC
.	TRBJ2-7	TRBV2	few	CASSDTTYEQYF	TGTGCCAGCAGTGATACGACCTACGAGCAGTACTTC
.	TRBJ2-3	TRBV4-3	.	CASSQDLQGFTDTQYF	TGCGCCAGCAGCCAAGATCTGCAGGGGTTCACAGATACGCAGTATTTT
.	TRBJ1-2	TRBV7-4	.	CASSLNVPTLDGYTF	TGTGCCAGCAGCTTAAATGTCCCAACGCTCGATGGCTACACCTTC
.	TRBJ1-1	TRBV10-2	once	CASSAQSMNTEAFF	TGCGCCAGCAGTGCTCAGTCCATGAACACTGAAGCTTTCTTT